Detailed here is one T cell receptor (beta chain). Its antigen is not identified. The data belong to a study of cytomegalovirus exposure and HLA in healthy donors. Study-level points and caveats: Links to common viral pathogens appeared, in a later analysis, for several of the most significant clusters. TCR beta V- and J-gene trimming, according to a later analysis, was linked to a missense DCLRE1C variant. Listed as cytomegalovirus-associated were 150 or so TCR beta chains. Sequence variants that were highly shared formed a cluster that was likely a sequencing artifact.

PCR employed 60 Vbeta and 13 Jbeta primers. The method was immunoSEQ multiplex PCR; TCRdb's version includes in-frame clones alone and lacks a portion of them. The profile shows 150,000 to 200,000 clones, approximately 77% of them singletons. This receptor was obtained from a man aged 30 to 45 in good health and CMV-seropositive. The sequenced sample consisted of PBMCs.

Here the CDR3 reads CASTELRVGYGYTF. The DNA for the CDR3 is TGTGCCAGCACCGAACTCAGGGTAGGCTATGGCTACACCTTC. The chain combines TRBV28 with TRBJ1-2; a weak D match, TRBD1 (5 bases). CDR3 length equals 14 residues. V was shortened by 7 bases and J by 4 bases, with 16 bases between the two germline ends. CDR1 MDHEN and CDR2 SYDVKM come from the germline V gene.